This entry features one T cell receptor (beta chain) sequence. Its antigen remains unknown. TCRdb keeps only in-frame clones here, not all; method: immunoSEQ multiplex PCR. The sample includes 160,000 or so clones, roughly 83% seen only once; the top ten take more than 8.5%. The sample is drawn from a study of cytomegalovirus exposure and HLA in healthy donors. Study overall: It was reported in a later analysis that the same platform had been used for the 120 validation repertoires as for the approximately 700 first-cohort repertoires.

Findings and caveats of the study: With high specificity and sensitivity, the classifier reportedly diagnosed cytomegalovirus status. The study flagged 150 to 200 TCR beta chains as cytomegalovirus-associated. It was found in a later analysis that first-cohort TCR clusters tended to co-occur in the approximately 130 validation repertoires.

The sequenced sample consisted of PBMCs. This TCR was sampled from a man aged 25 to 45 in good health and CMV-seropositive.

The CDR3 spells CASSQTGSTEAFF. The CDR3 nucleotides read TGTGCCAGCAGCCAGACAGGGAGTACTGAAGCTTTCTTT. V gene TRBV7-9 combines with J gene TRBJ1-1; 7 bases line up with TRBD1. J was trimmed by 5 bases and V by 5 bases; bases with no gene match: 5. The CDR3 consists of 13 residues. The germline V gene has CDR1 SEHNR and CDR2 FQNEAQ (reference sequence).